A selection of T cell receptor beta chains follows, all from one sample in a study of CD4 T cells in relation to SARS-CoV-2 and coronaviruses. Antigens of these TCRs are unknown. Sequencing was performed with immunoSEQ multiplex PCR; in TCRdb, only in-frame clones are kept and a portion is missing. The sample includes 20,000 to 25,000 clones, 60% to 80% of them seen just once. Sequencing was done on a sample of CD4+ T cells from PBMCs, cultured in vitro. These receptors were collected from a human donor in good health. CDR3s include the opening cysteine and the closing phenylalanine or tryptophan. D genes are given only for firm matches. Part of the rows lack a size; the others show once, few, many or a class for expanded clones.

d_call clone_size j_call v_call cdr3_length cdr3_aa cdr3_nt
. once TRBJ1-1 TRBV12-3/TRBV12-4 12 CASSLVHGEAFF TGTGCCAGCAGTTTAGTACACGGTGAAGCTTTCTTT
. once TRBJ1-1 TRBV6-1 15 CASSEVGIGSTEAFF TGTGCCAGCAGTGAAGTTGGGATAGGGTCCACTGAAGCTTTCTTT
TRBD2 once TRBJ2-3 TRBV7-3 16 CASSPNSGRASDTQYF TGTGCCAGCAGCCCCAATAGCGGGAGGGCCTCGGATACGCAGTATTTT
. few TRBJ2-1 TRBV11-3 18 CASSLARPGRPSFDEQFF TGTGCCAGCAGCCTAGCCCGGCCCGGCCGACCTTCTTTCGATGAGCAGTTCTTC
. few TRBJ1-6 TRBV6-1 13 CASSEGERSPLHF TGTGCCAGCAGTGAAGGGGAGAGGTCACCCCTCCACTTT
. few TRBJ1-1 TRBV3-1/TRBV3-2 13 CASSLGGDTEAFF TGTGCCAGCAGCCTCGGTGGGGACACTGAAGCTTTCTTT
. . TRBJ1-5 TRBV2 13 CASCNRDDQPQHF TGTGCCAGCTGTAACAGGGATGATCAGCCCCAGCATTTT
. . TRBJ2-1 TRBV18 14 CASSPRQGDNEQFF TGTGCCAGCTCACCACGCCAGGGTGACAATGAGCAGTTCTTC
. . TRBJ1-5 TRBV19 17 CASSPTSFMGVNQPQHF TGTGCCAGTAGTCCCACCTCCTTTATGGGGGTGAATCAGCCCCAGCATTTT
TRBD1 . TRBJ1-1 TRBV6-5 14 CASKRGPMNTEAFF TGTGCCAGCAAAAGGGGGCCAATGAACACTGAAGCTTTCTTT
. . TRBJ1-5 TRBV6-5 12 CASKYSNQPQHF TGTGCCAGCAAGTATAGCAATCAGCCCCAGCATTTT
TRBD1 . TRBJ1-1 TRBV18 13 CASSQQGDTEAFF TGTGCCAGCTCACAACAGGGGGACACTGAAGCTTTCTTT
. few TRBJ1-5 TRBV7-9 15 CASSLASGGNQPQHF TGTGCCAGCAGCTTAGCGTCAGGGGGCAATCAGCCCCAGCATTTT
. . TRBJ2-2 TRBV7-3 13 CASSLRALGELFF TGTGCCAGCAGCTTAAGAGCGCTCGGGGAGCTGTTTTTT
TRBD1 . TRBJ2-7 TRBV12-5 14 CASGIGQGAYEQYF TGTGCTAGTGGTATCGGACAGGGGGCCTACGAGCAGTACTTC
. few TRBJ1-1 TRBV23-1 16 CASSQSGARGDTEAFF TGCGCCAGCAGTCAATCTGGTGCCAGGGGAGACACTGAAGCTTTCTTT
TRBD2 . TRBJ2-7 TRBV5-1 15 CASSLDPSGSYEQYF TGCGCCAGCAGCTTGGATCCTAGCGGCTCCTACGAGCAGTACTTC
. . TRBJ1-1 TRBV25-1 12 CASSVGPGERKF TGTGCCAGCAGCGTGGGACCTGGGGAGAGGAAATTT
TRBD2 . TRBJ2-7 TRBV27 15 CASQTLGGGHYEQYF TGTGCCAGCCAGACCCTTGGGGGGGGTCACTACGAGCAGTACTTC
TRBD2 . TRBJ2-3 TRBV30 17 CAWSVLAGAPSTDTQYF TGTGCCTGGAGTGTACTGGCGGGAGCACCTAGCACAGATACGCAGTATTTT
. . TRBJ1-4 TRBV11-2 15 CASSHDRATNEKLFF TGTGCCAGCAGTCACGACCGGGCAACTAATGAAAAACTGTTTTTT
. . TRBJ1-1 TRBV19 13 CASSRRQNTEAFF TGTGCCAGTAGTAGGAGACAGAACACTGAAGCTTTCTTT
TRBD2 . TRBJ2-7 TRBV2 15 CASSPTSQLPYEQYF TGTGCCAGCAGCCCGACTAGCCAACTTCCCTACGAGCAGTACTTC
. . TRBJ2-5 TRBV18 18 CASSPLTHRWPTQETQYF TGTGCCAGCTCACCACTGACGCACAGATGGCCCACACAAGAGACCCAGTACTTC
. few TRBJ2-1 TRBV6-6 15 CASSTTGTLGNEQFF TGTGCCAGCAGTACGACCGGGACTCTGGGTAATGAGCAGTTCTTC
. . TRBJ2-5 TRBV6-1 12 CASSEALETQYF TGTGCCAGCAGTGAAGCACTGGAGACCCAGTACTTC
TRBD2 few TRBJ2-5 TRBV5-1 18 CASSLGILAGDSPETQYF TGCGCCAGCAGCTTGGGGATATTAGCGGGAGATTCCCCAGAGACCCAGTACTTC
. . TRBJ1-1 TRBV5-1 14 CASSRQSSNTEAFF TGCGCCAGCAGTAGACAGAGTTCAAACACTGAAGCTTTCTTT
. . TRBJ1-6 TRBV14 13 CASSQVQSSPLHF TGTGCCAGCAGCCAAGTTCAGTCTTCACCCCTCCACTTT
TRBD1 few TRBJ2-2 TRBV19 16 CASSKRTGLESGELFF TGTGCCAGTAGTAAAAGGACAGGGTTAGAGTCCGGGGAGCTGTTTTTT
. once TRBJ2-5 TRBV10-3 14 CAISEALVMETQYF TGTGCCATCAGTGAAGCCCTTGTTATGGAGACCCAGTACTTC
. . TRBJ1-4 TRBV2 14 CASSGDENYEKLFF TGTGCCAGCAGCGGGGACGAGAACTATGAAAAACTGTTTTTT
. . TRBJ2-1 TRBV10-3 15 CAISGQGNYYNEQFF TGTGCCATCAGTGGCCAGGGTAATTATTACAATGAGCAGTTCTTC
. large TRBJ2-5 TRBV5-1 16 CASSLGSSAGQETQYF TGCGCCAGCAGCTTGGGAAGTTCGGCAGGCCAAGAGACCCAGTACTTC
TRBD1 . TRBJ2-7 TRBV6-4 17 CASSDSKGDRVIYEQYF TGTGCCAGCAGTGACTCAAAGGGAGACAGGGTTATTTACGAGCAGTACTTC
. . TRBJ2-5 TRBV13 15 CASSLVGAGQETQYF TGTGCCAGCAGCTTAGTCGGCGCAGGCCAAGAGACCCAGTACTTC
TRBD1 . TRBJ1-1 TRBV18 16 CASSSVGQGANTEAFF TGTGCCAGCTCATCGGTGGGACAGGGGGCGAACACTGAAGCTTTCTTT
. . TRBJ2-2 TRBV6-4 14 CASKPSGDTGELFF TGTGCCAGCAAACCTTCAGGGGACACCGGGGAGCTGTTTTTT
TRBD2 . TRBJ2-3 TRBV7-3 15 CASSPSGSTADTQYF TGTGCCAGCAGCCCTAGCGGGAGTACGGCAGATACGCAGTATTTT
. . TRBJ2-3 TRBV10-3 14 CAIRSLASTDTQYF TGTGCCATCAGATCACTAGCTAGCACAGATACGCAGTATTTT
. . TRBJ2-7 TRBV5-1 12 CASSLGVAEQYF TGCGCCAGCAGCTTGGGGGTTGCCGAGCAGTACTTC
TRBD1 . TRBJ1-2 TRBV3-1/TRBV3-2 14 CASSQGDSNYGYTF TGTGCCAGCAGCCAAGGGGACAGCAACTATGGCTACACCTTC
TRBD1 few TRBJ1-5 TRBV7-9 13 CASSPDRVQPQHF TGTGCCAGCAGCCCGGACAGGGTCCAGCCCCAGCATTTT
. . TRBJ2-5 TRBV13 13 CASSLSSVGTQYF TGTGCCAGCAGCTTATCCAGCGTCGGGACCCAGTACTTC
. . TRBJ1-2 TRBV3-1/TRBV3-2 15 CASSHRGASDYGYTF TGTGCCAGCAGCCATCGGGGGGCGAGTGACTATGGCTACACCTTC
. . TRBJ2-3 TRBV13 15 CASSLERGSTDTQYF TGTGCCAGCAGCTTAGAACGGGGTAGCACAGATACGCAGTATTTT
TRBD2 . TRBJ2-2 TRBV24-1 19 CATSDLGLAGLRNTGELFF TGTGCCACCAGTGATTTGGGACTAGCGGGATTGAGGAACACCGGGGAGCTGTTTTTT
. . TRBJ1-1 TRBV5-1 14 CASSRGTTNTEAFF TGCGCCAGCAGCCGCGGGACAACTAACACTGAAGCTTTCTTT
. . TRBJ2-2 TRBV7-2 15 CASSIRGSGSGELFF TGTGCCAGCAGCATTAGAGGGTCGGGGTCCGGGGAGCTGTTTTTT
TRBD1 . TRBJ2-1 TRBV18 16 CASSPPGTASYNEQFF TGTGCCAGCTCACCACCGGGGACAGCCTCCTACAATGAGCAGTTCTTC
. . TRBJ2-1 TRBV12-5 16 CASGLALGEVFNEQFF TGTGCTAGTGGTTTGGCCCTCGGGGAGGTTTTCAATGAGCAGTTCTTC
. . TRBJ2-5 TRBV18 14 CASSPPGNMETQYF TGTGCCAGCTCACCACCGGGGAATATGGAGACCCAGTACTTC
. . TRBJ2-6 TRBV18 15 CASSPTTSGANVLTF TGTGCCAGCTCACCGACAACTTCTGGGGCCAACGTCCTGACTTTC
. few TRBJ1-5 TRBV7-8 15 CASSLDRGGNQPQHF TGTGCCAGCAGCTTAGATAGGGGAGGCAATCAGCCCCAGCATTTT
. once TRBJ2-7 TRBV7-7 15 CASSLRWGWGDEQYF TGTGCCAGCAGCTTAAGGTGGGGTTGGGGAGACGAGCAGTACTTC